These 12 T cell receptor beta chains share one sample of origin, sequenced in a study of T cell repertoires in cytomegalovirus infection. These receptors' targets are unknown. TCRdb called the reads again in MiXCR, with one record for every CDR3 protein. Of some 940,000 distinct CDR3 sequences in the sample, 31% were seen once. The sequencing here drew on cultured CD8+ T cells from PBMCs, taken from culture after CMV antigen stimulation. The receptor set was obtained from a human donor in good health (CMV status not recorded). Some clones in this sample may be carry-over from other donors' samples.

V gene TRBV7-6 combines with J gene TRBJ1-1; 10 bases map to TRBD1. There are 15 residues in the CDR3. The V and J ends lost 5 bases and 7 bases, in that order; junction bases with no gene match: 10. The V gene's germline CDR1 is SGHVS and CDR2 FNYEAQ. CDR3 nucleotide sequence: TGTGCCAGCAGCCCCCGGGACAGGGGAGAGGGTGAAGCTTTCTTT. It translates to CASSPRDRGEGEAFF.

The V and J genes are TRBV10-3 and TRBJ2-1; the D is unclear. The germline V and J ends were trimmed by 6 bases and 2 bases, with 14 bases remaining between them. This CDR3 spans 15 amino acids. Germline CDR1 reads ENHRY; CDR2 reads SYGVKD. CDR3 amino acids: CAISTSTPTYNEQFF. The CDR3 DNA reads TGTGCCATCAGCACATCGACACCAACCTACAATGAGCAGTTCTTC.

This chain uses TRBV4-3 with TRBJ2-5, with 7 bases lining up with TRBD1. Unmatched junction bases numbered 6, after V lost 3 bases and J lost 2 bases. Per the germline V gene, CDR1 is LGHNA and CDR2 is YSLEER. The CDR3 extends over 15 amino acids. In DNA, the CDR3 is TGCGCCAGCAGCCACTATTCGACAGGGCAAGAGACCCAGTACTTC. Protein: CASSHYSTGQETQYF.

This clonotype has just a few counts. V usage is TRBV7-9 and J usage is TRBJ1-2; TRBD1 matches 9 bases. Germline V gene sequence: CDR1 SEHNR, CDR2 FQNEAQ (reference sequence). The CDR3 has 16 amino acids. V lost 5 bases to trimming and J lost 4 bases; unmatched junction nucleotides: 11. The CDR3 loop reads CASSGLRRDRAYGYTF. The CDR3 nucleotides read TGTGCCAGCAGCGGCCTTAGGCGGGACAGGGCCTATGGCTACACCTTC.

This chain connects TRBV7-9 to TRBJ2-3; D unclear. The CDR3 runs 18 residues. V lost 5 bases to trimming and J lost 6 bases, with 27 bases between them. Germline assignment: CDR1 SEHNR and CDR2 FQNEAQ (reference sequence). The CDR3 DNA reads as TGTGCCAGCAGCCGACCGCCCAAAGGACCAAAGACCATCGATACGCAGTATTTT. Amino acids: CASSRPPKGPKTIDTQYF.

The V call is TRBV28, the J call TRBJ2-7; 10 nucleotides agree with TRBD1. CDR1 and CDR2 (germline): MDHEN, SYDVKM. The CDR3 sequence is 16 residues long. The ends lost 5 bases at V and 2 bases at J; junction bases unmatched: 9. CDR3 residues: CASSPGTGVDTYEQYV. Here the CDR3 DNA reads TGTGCCAGCAGTCCCGGGACAGGGGTCGATACCTACGAGCAGTACGTC.

The table lists this clonotype with many counts. V and J are TRBV12-3 or TRBV12-4 and TRBJ2-5; 9 nucleotides agree with TRBD1. The CDR3 is made up of 14 amino acids. After removal of 4 bases from V and 5 bases from J, the junction contained 5 bases not matched to a gene. CDR3 sequence reads: CASSSTGGRETQYF. In DNA form, the CDR3 reads TGTGCCAGCAGTTCCACAGGGGGCCGGGAGACCCAGTACTTC.

The rearrangement uses TRBV6-1 and TRBJ2-3; no reliable D call. The CDR3 length is 22 residues. The V end was cut by 6 bases, the J end by 2 bases, with 36 bases between. Germline V lookup: CDR1 MNHNS, CDR2 SASEGT. The chain's CDR3 is CASSKAIILSRTEVNSTDTQYF. The CDR3 DNA follows: TGTGCCAGCAGCAAGGCTATTATTTTATCCCGGACCGAAGTGAACTCCACAGATACGCAGTATTTT.

This clonotype was counted many times. This chain links TRBV7-2 with TRBJ2-1, with TRBD2 matching over 9 bases. V was clipped by 4 bases and J by 4 bases; unmatched bases: 5. CDR1 is SGHTA, CDR2 FQGNSA, per germline. There are 15 residues in the CDR3. The CDR3, as DNA: TGTGCCAGCAGCTACATAGCGGGGGCATACAATGAGCAGTTCTTC. This encodes CASSYIAGAYNEQFF.

This clonotype came up a few times. The chain couples TRBV28 to TRBJ2-5; TRBD2 agrees at 9 bases. The V gene's germline CDR1 is MDHEN and CDR2 SYDVKM. V dropped 4 bases and J dropped 2; count of bases not matched to a gene: 5. This CDR3 has 15 amino acids. The CDR3 DNA reads as TGTGCCAGCAGTTCCGGGACTAGCAAACAAGAGACCCAGTACTTC. Translated, it gives CASSSGTSKQETQYF.

The chain recombines TRBV4-1 with TRBJ1-4; a weak D match, TRBD1 (5 bases). Between the trimmed V and J ends, which lost 4 bases and 3 bases, there was a span of 9 bases. This CDR3 is 14 amino acids long. Germline CDR1 is MGHRA and CDR2 is YSYEKL. For the CDR3, the DNA is TGCGCCAGCAGCCCGTTGGGACCTAATGAAAAACTGTTTTTT. It encodes CASSPLGPNEKLFF.

This clonotype was detected only a few times. Germline and junction disagree at one end, which may indicate a read error. V usage is TRBV7-7 and J usage is TRBJ2-2; D possibly corresponds to TRBD2 (6 bases). Germline V lookup: CDR1 SSHAT, CDR2 FNYEAQ (reference sequence). The CDR3 spans 16 residues. The CDR3 nucleotides read TGTGCTAGCAGCCCTAGGGCGGGGCAGGACACCGGGGAGCTGTTTTTT. Translation gives CASSPRAGQDTGELFF.